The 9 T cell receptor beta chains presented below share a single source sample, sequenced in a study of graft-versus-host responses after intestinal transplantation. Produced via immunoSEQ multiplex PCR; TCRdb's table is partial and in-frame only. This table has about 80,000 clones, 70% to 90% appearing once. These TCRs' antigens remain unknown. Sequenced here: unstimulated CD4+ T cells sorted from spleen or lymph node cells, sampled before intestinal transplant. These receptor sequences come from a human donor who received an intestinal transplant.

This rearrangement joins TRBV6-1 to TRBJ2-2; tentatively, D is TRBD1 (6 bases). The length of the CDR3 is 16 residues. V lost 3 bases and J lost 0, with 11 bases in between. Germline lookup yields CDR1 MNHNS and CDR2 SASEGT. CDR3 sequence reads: CASSDPGHANTGELFF. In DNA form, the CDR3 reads TGTGCCAGCAGTGACCCGGGACACGCGAACACCGGGGAGCTGTTTTTT.

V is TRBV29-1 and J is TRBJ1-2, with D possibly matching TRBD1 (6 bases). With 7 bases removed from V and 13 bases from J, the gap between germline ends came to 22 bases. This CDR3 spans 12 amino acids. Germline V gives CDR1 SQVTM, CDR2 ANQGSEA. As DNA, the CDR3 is TGCAGCGCTGTTGGTGGGGGCGAATCACCCACCTTC. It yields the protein CSAVGGGESPTF.

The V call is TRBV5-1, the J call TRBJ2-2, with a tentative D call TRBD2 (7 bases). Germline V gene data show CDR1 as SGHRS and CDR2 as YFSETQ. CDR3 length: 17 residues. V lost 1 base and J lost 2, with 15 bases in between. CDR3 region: CASSLIVGGPNTGELFF. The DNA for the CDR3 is TGCGCCAGCAGCTTGATCGTCGGGGGGCCTAACACCGGGGAGCTGTTTTTT.

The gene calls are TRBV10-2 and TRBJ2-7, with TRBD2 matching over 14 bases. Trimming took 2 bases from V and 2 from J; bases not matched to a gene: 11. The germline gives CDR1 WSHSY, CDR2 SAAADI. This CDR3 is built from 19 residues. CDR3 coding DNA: TGCGCCAGCAGTGAGAGACTAGCGGGAGGGCCCGGACGGGCCTACGAGCAGTACTTC. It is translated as CASSERLAGGPGRAYEQYF.

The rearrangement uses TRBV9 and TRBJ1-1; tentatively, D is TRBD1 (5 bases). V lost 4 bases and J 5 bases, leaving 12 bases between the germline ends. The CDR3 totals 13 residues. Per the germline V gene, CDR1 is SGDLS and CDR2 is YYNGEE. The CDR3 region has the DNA TGTGCCAGCAGCCCTCACGGGGGGACTGAAGCTTTCTTT. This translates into CASSPHGGTEAFF.

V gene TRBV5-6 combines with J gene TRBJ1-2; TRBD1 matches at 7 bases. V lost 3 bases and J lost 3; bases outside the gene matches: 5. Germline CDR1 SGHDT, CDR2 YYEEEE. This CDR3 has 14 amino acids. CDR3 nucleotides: TGTGCCAGCAGCTCGATACAGGGGTACTATGGCTACACCTTC. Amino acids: CASSSIQGYYGYTF.

DNA for the CDR3: TGTGCCAGCAGCCTCCCCGGGACAGGGGAGACCCAGTACTTC. Its translation: CASSLPGTGETQYF. The rearrangement uses TRBV28 and TRBJ2-5; 9 bases are shared with TRBD1. CDR3 size: 14 residues. CDR1 is MDHEN, CDR2 SYDVKM, per germline. Trimming cost V 6 bases and J 5 bases; bases outside gene matches: 7.

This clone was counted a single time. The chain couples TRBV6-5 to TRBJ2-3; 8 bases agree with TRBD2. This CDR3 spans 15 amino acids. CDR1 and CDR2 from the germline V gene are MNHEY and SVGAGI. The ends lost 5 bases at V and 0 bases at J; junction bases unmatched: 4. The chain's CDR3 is CASSSSGASTDTQYF. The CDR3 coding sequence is TGTGCCAGCAGTAGTAGCGGGGCTAGCACAGATACGCAGTATTTT.

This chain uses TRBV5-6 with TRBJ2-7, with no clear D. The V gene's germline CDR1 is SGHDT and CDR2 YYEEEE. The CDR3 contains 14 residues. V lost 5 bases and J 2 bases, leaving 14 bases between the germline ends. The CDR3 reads CASSLEYLPYEQYF. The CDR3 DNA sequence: TGTGCCAGCAGTCTAGAGTATCTTCCCTACGAGCAGTACTTC.